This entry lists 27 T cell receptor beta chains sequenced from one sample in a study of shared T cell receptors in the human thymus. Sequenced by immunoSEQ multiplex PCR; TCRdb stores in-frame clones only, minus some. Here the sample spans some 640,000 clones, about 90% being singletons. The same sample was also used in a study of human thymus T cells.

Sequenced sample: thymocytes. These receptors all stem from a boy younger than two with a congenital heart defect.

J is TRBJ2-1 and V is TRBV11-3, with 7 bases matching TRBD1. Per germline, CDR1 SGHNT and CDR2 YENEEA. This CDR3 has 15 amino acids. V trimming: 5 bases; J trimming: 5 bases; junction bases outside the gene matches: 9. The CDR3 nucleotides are TGTGCCAGCAGCCCCTACAGGGGACGTGACAATGAGCAGTTCTTC. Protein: CASSPYRGRDNEQFF.

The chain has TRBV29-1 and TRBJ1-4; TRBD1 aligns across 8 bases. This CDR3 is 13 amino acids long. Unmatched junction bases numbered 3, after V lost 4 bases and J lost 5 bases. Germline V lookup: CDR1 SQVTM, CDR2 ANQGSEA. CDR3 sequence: CSVAQGANEKLFF. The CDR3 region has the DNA TGCAGCGTTGCTCAGGGGGCAAATGAAAAACTGTTTTTT.

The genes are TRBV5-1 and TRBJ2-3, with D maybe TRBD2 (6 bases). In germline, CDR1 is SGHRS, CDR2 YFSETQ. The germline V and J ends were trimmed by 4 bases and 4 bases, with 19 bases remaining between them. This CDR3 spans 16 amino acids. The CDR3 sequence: CASSPTETSGPDTQYF. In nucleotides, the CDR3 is TGCGCCAGCAGCCCCACCGAGACTAGTGGTCCAGATACGCAGTATTTT. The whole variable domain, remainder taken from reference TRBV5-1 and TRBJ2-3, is KAGVTQTPRYLIKTRGQQVTLSCSPISGHRSVSWYQQTPGQGLQFLFEYFSETQRNKGNFPGRFSGRQFSNSRSEMNVSTLELGDSALYLCASSPTETSGPDTQYFGPGTRLTVL.

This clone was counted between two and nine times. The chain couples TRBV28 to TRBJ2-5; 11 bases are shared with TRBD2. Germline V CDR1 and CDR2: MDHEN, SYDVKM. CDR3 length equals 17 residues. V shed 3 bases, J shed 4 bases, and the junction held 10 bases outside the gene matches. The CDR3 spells CASSFPRETSGGETQYF. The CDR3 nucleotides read TGTGCCAGCAGTTTTCCCCGGGAAACTAGCGGGGGAGAGACCCAGTACTTC.

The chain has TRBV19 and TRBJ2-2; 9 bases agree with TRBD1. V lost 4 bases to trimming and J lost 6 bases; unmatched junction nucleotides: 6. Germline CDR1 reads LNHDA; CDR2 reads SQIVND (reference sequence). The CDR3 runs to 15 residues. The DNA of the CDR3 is TGTGCCAGTAGTACACTACAGGGGGCGTCCGGGGAGCTGTTTTTT. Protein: CASSTLQGASGELFF.

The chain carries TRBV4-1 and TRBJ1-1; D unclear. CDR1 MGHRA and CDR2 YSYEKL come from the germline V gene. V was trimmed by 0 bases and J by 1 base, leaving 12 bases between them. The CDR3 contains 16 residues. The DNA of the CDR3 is TGCGCCAGCAGCCAAGAGGAGGCAGCCACGAACACTGAAGCTTTCTTT. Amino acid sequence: CASSQEEAATNTEAFF.

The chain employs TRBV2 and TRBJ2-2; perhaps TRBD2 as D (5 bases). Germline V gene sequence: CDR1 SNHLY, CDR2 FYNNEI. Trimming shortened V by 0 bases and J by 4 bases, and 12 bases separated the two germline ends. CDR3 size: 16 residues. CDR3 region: CASSEAKDSLTGELFF. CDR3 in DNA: TGTGCCAGCAGTGAAGCGAAGGACTCCCTCACCGGGGAGCTGTTTTTT.

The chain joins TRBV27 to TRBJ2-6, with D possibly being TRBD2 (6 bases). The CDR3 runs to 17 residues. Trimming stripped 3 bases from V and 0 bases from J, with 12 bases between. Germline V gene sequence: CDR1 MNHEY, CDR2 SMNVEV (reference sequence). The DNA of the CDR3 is TGTGCCAGCAGTTTCGGGGGAGTTACCTCTGGGGCCAACGTCCTGACTTTC. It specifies CASSFGGVTSGANVLTF. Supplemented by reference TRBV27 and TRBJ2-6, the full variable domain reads EAQVTQNPRYLITVTGKKLTVTCSQNMNHEYMSWYRQDPGLGLRQIYYSMNVEVTDKGDVPEGYKVSRKEKRNFPLILESPSPNQTSLYFCASSFGGVTSGANVLTFGAGSRLTVL.

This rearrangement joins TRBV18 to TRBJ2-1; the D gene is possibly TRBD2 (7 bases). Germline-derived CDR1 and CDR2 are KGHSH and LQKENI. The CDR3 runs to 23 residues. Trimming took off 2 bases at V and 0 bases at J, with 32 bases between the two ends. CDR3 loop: CASSPIGRQESGATIHSYNEQFF. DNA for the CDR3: TGTGCCAGCTCACCAATCGGGAGACAGGAGAGCGGGGCCACTATACACTCCTACAATGAGCAGTTCTTC.

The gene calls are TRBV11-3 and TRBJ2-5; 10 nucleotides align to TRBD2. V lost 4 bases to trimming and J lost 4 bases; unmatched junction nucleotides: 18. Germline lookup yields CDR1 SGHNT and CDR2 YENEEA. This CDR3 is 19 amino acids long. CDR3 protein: CASSSGEEREGLQGETQYF. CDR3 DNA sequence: TGTGCCAGCAGCTCCGGGGAAGAGCGGGAGGGCCTCCAGGGAGAGACCCAGTACTTC.

CDR3 protein: CASSQDRRGRGTGELFF. The DNA for the CDR3 is TGCGCCAGCAGCCAAGATCGAAGGGGGCGCGGGACCGGGGAGCTGTTTTTT. V and J are TRBV4-1 and TRBJ2-2, with 7 nucleotides matching TRBD1. The trim removed 0 bases at V and 5 bases at J, leaving 9 bases unmatched. Germline V lookup: CDR1 MGHRA, CDR2 YSYEKL. This CDR3 is 17 amino acids long.

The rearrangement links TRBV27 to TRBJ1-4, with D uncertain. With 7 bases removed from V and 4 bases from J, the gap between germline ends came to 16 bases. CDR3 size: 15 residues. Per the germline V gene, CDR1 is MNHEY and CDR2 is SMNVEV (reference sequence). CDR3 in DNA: TGTGCCAGCACCCAAGGAGGCAGCTTTAATGAAAAACTGTTTTTT. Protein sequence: CASTQGGSFNEKLFF.

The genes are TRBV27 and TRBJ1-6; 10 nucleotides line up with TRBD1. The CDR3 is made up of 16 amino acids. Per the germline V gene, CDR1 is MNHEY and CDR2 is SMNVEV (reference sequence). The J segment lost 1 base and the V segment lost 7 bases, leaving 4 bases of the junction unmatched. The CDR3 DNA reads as TGTGCCAGCAAGGACAGGGGGAGATCCTATAATTCACCCCTCCACTTT. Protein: CASKDRGRSYNSPLHF.

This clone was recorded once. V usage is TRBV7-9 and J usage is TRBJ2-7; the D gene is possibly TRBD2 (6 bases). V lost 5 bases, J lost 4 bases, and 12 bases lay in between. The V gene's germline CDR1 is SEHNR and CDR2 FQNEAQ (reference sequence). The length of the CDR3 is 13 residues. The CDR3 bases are TGTGCCAGCAGCATACCGACTAGTTACGAGCAGTACTTC. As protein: CASSIPTSYEQYF.

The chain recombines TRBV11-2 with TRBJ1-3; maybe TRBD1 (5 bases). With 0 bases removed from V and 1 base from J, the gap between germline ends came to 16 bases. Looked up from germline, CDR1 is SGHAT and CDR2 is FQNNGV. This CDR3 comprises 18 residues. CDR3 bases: TGTGCCAGCAGCTTAGAGGCCCCTACGACAGATTCTGGAAACACCATATATTTT. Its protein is CASSLEAPTTDSGNTIYF.

CDR3 coding DNA: TGTGCCAGTGACGGGACTACAATATACAATGAGCAGTTCTTC. Its translation: CASDGTTIYNEQFF. V usage is TRBV9 and J usage is TRBJ2-1; the match to TRBD2 covers 7 bases. Germline lookup yields CDR1 SGDLS and CDR2 YYNGEE. Germline trimming cut 8 bases from V and 4 bases from J; bases unmatched to any gene: 9. The CDR3 consists of 14 residues.

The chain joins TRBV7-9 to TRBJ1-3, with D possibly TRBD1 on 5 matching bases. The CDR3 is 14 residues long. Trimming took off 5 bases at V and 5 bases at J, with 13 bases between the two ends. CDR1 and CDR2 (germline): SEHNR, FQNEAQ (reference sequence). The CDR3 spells CASSDTGGRNTIYF. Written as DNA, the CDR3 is TGTGCCAGCAGCGATACGGGGGGAAGAAACACCATATATTTT.

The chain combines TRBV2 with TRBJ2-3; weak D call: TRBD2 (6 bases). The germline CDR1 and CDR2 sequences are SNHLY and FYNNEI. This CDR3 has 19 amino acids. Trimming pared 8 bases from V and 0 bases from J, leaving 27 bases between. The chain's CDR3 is CASSWGHLRRGASTDTQYF. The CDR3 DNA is TGTGCCAGCTCATGGGGCCACCTCAGGCGGGGTGCTAGCACAGATACGCAGTATTTT.

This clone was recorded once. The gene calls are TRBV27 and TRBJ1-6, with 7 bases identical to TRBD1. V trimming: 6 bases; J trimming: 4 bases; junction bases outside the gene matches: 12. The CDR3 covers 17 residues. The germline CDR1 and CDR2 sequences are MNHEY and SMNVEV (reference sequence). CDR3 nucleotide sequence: TGTGCCAGCAGCCCTCTCGGCACAGGGGTGTATAATTCACCCCTCCACTTT. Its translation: CASSPLGTGVYNSPLHF.

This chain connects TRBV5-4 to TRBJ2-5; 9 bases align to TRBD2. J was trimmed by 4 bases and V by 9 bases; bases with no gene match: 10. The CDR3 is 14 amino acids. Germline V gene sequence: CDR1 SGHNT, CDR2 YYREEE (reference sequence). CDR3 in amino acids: CATLDATSGETQYF. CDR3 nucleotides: TGTGCCACCCTTGATGCGACTAGCGGAGAGACCCAGTACTTC.

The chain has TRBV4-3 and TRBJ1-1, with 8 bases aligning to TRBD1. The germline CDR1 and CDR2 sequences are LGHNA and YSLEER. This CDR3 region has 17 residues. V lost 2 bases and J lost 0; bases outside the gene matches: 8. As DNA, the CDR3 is TGCGCCAGCAGCCAACCATTACAGACAGGGGTGAACACTGAAGCTTTCTTT. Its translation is CASSQPLQTGVNTEAFF.

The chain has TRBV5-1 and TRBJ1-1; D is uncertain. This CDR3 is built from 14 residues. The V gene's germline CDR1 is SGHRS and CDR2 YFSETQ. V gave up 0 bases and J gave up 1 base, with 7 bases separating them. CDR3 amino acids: CASSLAGENTEAFF. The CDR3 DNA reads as TGCGCCAGCAGCTTGGCCGGGGAGAACACTGAAGCTTTCTTT.

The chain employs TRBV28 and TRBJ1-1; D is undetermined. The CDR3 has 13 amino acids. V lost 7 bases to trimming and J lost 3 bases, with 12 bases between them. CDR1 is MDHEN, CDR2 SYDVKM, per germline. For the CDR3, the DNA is TGTGCCAGCAATCGGTGCCGGGACACTGAAGCTTTCTTT. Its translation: CASNRCRDTEAFF.

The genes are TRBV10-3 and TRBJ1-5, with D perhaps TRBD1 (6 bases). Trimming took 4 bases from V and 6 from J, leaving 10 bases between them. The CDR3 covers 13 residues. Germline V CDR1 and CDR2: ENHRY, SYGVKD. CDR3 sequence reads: CAISAQGSQPQHF. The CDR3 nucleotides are TGTGCCATCAGTGCCCAGGGGAGTCAGCCCCAGCATTTT.

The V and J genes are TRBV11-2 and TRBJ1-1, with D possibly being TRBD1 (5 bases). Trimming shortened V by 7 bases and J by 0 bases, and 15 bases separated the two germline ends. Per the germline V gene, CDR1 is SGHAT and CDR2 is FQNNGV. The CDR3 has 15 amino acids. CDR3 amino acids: CASTTKTDMNTEAFF. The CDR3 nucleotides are TGTGCCAGCACTACCAAGACAGACATGAACACTGAAGCTTTCTTT. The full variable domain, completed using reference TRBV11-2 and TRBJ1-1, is EAGVAQSPRYKIIEKRQSVAFWCNPISGHATLYWYQQILGQGPKLLIQFQNNGVVDDSQLPKDRFSAERLKGVDSTLKIQPAKLEDSAVYLCASTTKTDMNTEAFFGQGTRLTVV.

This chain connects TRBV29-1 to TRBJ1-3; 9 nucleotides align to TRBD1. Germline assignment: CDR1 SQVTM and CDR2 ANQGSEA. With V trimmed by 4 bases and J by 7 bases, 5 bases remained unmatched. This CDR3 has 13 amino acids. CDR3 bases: TGCAGCGTTGCGGACAGGGGAAGGAACACCATATATTTT. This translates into CSVADRGRNTIYF.

The CDR3 is CASSPRQGDINEQFF. In DNA, the CDR3 is TGTGCCAGCAGCCCCAGACAGGGAGATATCAATGAGCAGTTCTTC. This rearrangement joins TRBV9 to TRBJ2-1; 7 bases agree with TRBD1. CDR3 length equals 15 residues. CDR1 is SGDLS, CDR2 YYNGEE, per germline. J was trimmed by 6 bases and V by 4 bases; bases with no gene match: 10.